Shown below are 11 T cell receptor beta chains from a single sample sequenced in a study of shared clonotypes between healthy human individuals. Using immunoSEQ multiplex PCR, the repertoire was profiled, and TCRdb retains in-frame clones only, with some absent. The data contain 1.5 million to 1.9 million clones, 95% to 99% of them singletons. Sequenced material: naive CD4+ T cells sorted from blood. The subset here: CD45RA+ positively selected. Receptors were obtained from a young man in good health.

This chain uses TRBV5-4 with TRBJ1-6; a possible D gene is TRBD1 (6 bases). Germline V lookup: CDR1 SGHNT, CDR2 YYREEE (reference sequence). The length of the CDR3 is 14 residues. V was trimmed by 1 base and J by 8 bases, leaving 10 bases between them. The CDR3 sequence: CASSLTGNHSPLHF. Here the CDR3 DNA reads TGTGCCAGCAGCTTGACAGGGAATCATTCACCCCTCCACTTT.

The chain couples TRBV11-2 to TRBJ1-1, with D unclear. Germline V gene data show CDR1 as SGHAT and CDR2 as FQNNGV. V was cut by 3 bases and J by 3 bases, with 14 bases left in between. This CDR3 comprises 15 residues. In DNA, the CDR3 is TGTGCCAGCAGCTTCATCAGAAGCCTAGACACTGAAGCTTTCTTT. This encodes CASSFIRSLDTEAFF.

This rearrangement joins TRBV5-1 to TRBJ2-5, with D uncertain. Trimming took off 0 bases at V and 3 bases at J, with 6 bases between the two ends. The germline V gene has CDR1 SGHRS and CDR2 YFSETQ. The CDR3 spans 13 residues. The DNA of the CDR3 is TGCGCCAGCAGCTTGGCCTGGGAAGAGACCCAGTACTTC. Translated: CASSLAWEETQYF.

The gene calls are TRBV9 and TRBJ1-1; 8 positions agree with TRBD1. There are 16 residues in the CDR3. CDR1 and CDR2 from the germline V gene are SGDLS and YYNGEE. Unmatched junction bases numbered 8, after V lost 4 bases and J lost 0 bases. CDR3 residues: CASSSGTGPMNTEAFF. As DNA, the CDR3 is TGTGCCAGCAGCTCCGGGACAGGCCCTATGAACACTGAAGCTTTCTTT.

As to this clone: Other nucleotide sequences in the sample specify the same CDR3. The J gene is TRBJ2-7, the V gene TRBV18; D is ambiguous. CDR3 length equals 12 residues. With 3 bases removed from V and 7 bases from J, the gap between germline ends came to 10 bases. Germline V lookup: CDR1 KGHSH, CDR2 LQKENI. The CDR3 nucleotides are TGTGCCAGCTCACCTTCTGGGGATGAGCAGTACTTC. This encodes CASSPSGDEQYF.

The chain carries TRBV7-2 and TRBJ2-7; D is undetermined. Germline loops: CDR1 SGHTA, CDR2 FQGNSA. CDR3 length equals 14 residues. V lost 2 bases and J 2 bases, leaving 10 bases between the germline ends. The CDR3 sequence: CASSLQTLAYEQYF. CDR3 coding DNA: TGTGCCAGCAGCTTACAGACGTTGGCCTACGAGCAGTACTTC.

The rearrangement links TRBV5-4 to TRBJ1-5; D is unclear. Trimming shortened V by 0 bases and J by 5 bases, and 6 bases separated the two germline ends. The CDR3 extends over 13 amino acids. Germline V CDR1 and CDR2: SGHNT, YYREEE (reference sequence). CDR3 coding DNA: TGTGCCAGCAGCTTGGCCGGGGATCAGCCCCAGCATTTT. Its translation: CASSLAGDQPQHF.

Of note for this clone: The sample has other DNA sequences that encode this CDR3 too. V is TRBV20-1 and J is TRBJ2-7, with D hard to call. The germline CDR1 and CDR2 sequences are DFQATT and SNEGSKA (reference sequence). Trimming removed 2 bases from V and 4 bases from J, with 6 bases in between. CDR3 length: 11 residues. The CDR3, as DNA: TGCAGTGCTAGACTCCTATACGAGCAGTACTTC. This encodes CSARLLYEQYF.

Comment on this clone: Other DNA sequences from this sample encode an identical CDR3 as well. The genes are TRBV19 and TRBJ1-5; 7 bases map to TRBD1. The CDR3 totals 15 residues. Germline CDR1 LNHDA, CDR2 SQIVND (reference sequence). The J segment lost 0 bases and the V segment lost 3 bases, leaving 2 bases of the junction unmatched. The DNA of the CDR3 is TGTGCCAGTAGTATCGGGACAGCTAGCAATCAGCCCCAGCATTTT. Its protein product is CASSIGTASNQPQHF.

The rearrangement uses TRBV5-1 and TRBJ2-2; D remains unclear. Per the germline V gene, CDR1 is SGHRS and CDR2 is YFSETQ. The V end was cut by 0 bases, the J end by 5 bases, with 11 bases between. The CDR3 totals 15 residues. CDR3: CASSLGGRRTGELFF. The DNA of the CDR3 is TGCGCCAGCAGCTTGGGGGGAAGGAGAACCGGGGAGCTGTTTTTT. The full variable domain, in which reference TRBV5-1 and TRBJ2-2 provide the parts outside the CDR3, is KAGVTQTPRYLIKTRGQQVTLSCSPISGHRSVSWYQQTPGQGLQFLFEYFSETQRNKGNFPGRFSGRQFSNSRSEMNVSTLELGDSALYLCASSLGGRRTGELFFGEGSRLTVL.

The gene calls are TRBV7-9 and TRBJ2-7; 10 bases line up with TRBD2. The CDR3 covers 14 residues. The germline gives CDR1 SEHNR, CDR2 FQNEAQ (reference sequence). V shed 3 bases, J shed 2 bases, and the junction held 1 base outside the gene matches. CDR3 sequence: CASSLGLATYEQYF. The CDR3 nucleotides are TGTGCCAGCAGCTTGGGACTAGCGACCTACGAGCAGTACTTC.